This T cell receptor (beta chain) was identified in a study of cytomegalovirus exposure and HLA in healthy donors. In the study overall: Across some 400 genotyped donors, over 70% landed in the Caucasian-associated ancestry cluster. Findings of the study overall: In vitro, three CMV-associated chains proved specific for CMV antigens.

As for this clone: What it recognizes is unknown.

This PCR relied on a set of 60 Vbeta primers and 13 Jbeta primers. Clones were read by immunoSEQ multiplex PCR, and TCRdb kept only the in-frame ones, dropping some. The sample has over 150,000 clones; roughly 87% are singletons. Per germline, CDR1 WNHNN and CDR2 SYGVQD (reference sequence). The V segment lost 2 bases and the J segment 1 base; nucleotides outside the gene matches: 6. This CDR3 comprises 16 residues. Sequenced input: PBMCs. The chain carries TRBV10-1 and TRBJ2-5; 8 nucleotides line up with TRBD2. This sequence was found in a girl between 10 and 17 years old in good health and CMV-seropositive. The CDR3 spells CASSEGGAGAQETQYF. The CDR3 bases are TGCGCCAGCAGTGAGGGAGGAGCGGGGGCCCAAGAGACCCAGTACTTC.